This TCR beta chain was captured by sequencing in a study of shared clonotypes between healthy human individuals. Measured with immunoSEQ multiplex PCR; TCRdb has only the in-frame clones, and not every one. The profile shows fewer than 3 million clones, approximately 90% of them singletons. The length of the CDR3 is 15 residues. V was cut by 1 base and J by 2 bases, with 9 bases left in between. Germline V gene data show CDR1 as SGHVS and CDR2 as FNYEAQ. Sequenced: naive CD4+ T cells from PBMCs. Sample subset: CD45RA+ positively selected. The V and J genes are TRBV7-6 and TRBJ2-1, with D hard to call. This TCR was sampled from a man younger than 35 in good health. Some clones in this sample may be carry-over from other donors' samples. As DNA, the CDR3 is TGTGCCAGCAGCTTAGGGGTTCTGGCCTACAATGAGCAGTTCTTC. It codes for CASSLGVLAYNEQFF. Full variable domain (remainder filled in from reference TRBV7-6 and TRBJ2-1): GAGVSQSPRYKVTKRGQDVALRCDPISGHVSLYWYRQALGQGPEFLTYFNYEAQQDKSGLPNDRFSAERPEGSISTLTIQRTEQRDSAMYRCASSLGVLAYNEQFFGPGTRLTVL.